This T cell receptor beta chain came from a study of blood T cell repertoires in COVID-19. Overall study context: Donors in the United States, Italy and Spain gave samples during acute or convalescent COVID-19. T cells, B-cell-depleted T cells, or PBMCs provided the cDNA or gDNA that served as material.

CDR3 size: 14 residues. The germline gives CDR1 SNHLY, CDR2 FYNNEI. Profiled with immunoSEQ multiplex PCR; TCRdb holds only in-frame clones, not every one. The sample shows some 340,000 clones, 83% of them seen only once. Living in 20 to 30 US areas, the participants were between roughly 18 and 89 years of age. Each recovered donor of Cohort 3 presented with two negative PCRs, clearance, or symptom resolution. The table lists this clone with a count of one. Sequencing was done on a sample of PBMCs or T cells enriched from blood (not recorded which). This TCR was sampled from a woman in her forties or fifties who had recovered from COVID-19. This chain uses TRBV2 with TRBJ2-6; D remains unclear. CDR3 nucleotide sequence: TGTGCGGCAGAAGGAGACTCTGGGGCCAACGTCCTGACTTTC. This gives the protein CAAEGDSGANVLTF.